This T cell receptor beta chain comes out of a study of human T cells and chemical hapten exposure (dated by TCRdb to about 2021). With respect to the entire study: For sensitization, 2% DPC in acetone was applied to a roughly 2 cm by roughly 2 cm area of upper inner arm skin. Weekly therapeutic DPC doses were additionally applied to the scalp of patients throughout the roughly 23-week study period. Patch testing was performed on the upper back with Finn chambers containing 0.01% DPC, and the patch tests were scored after 6 days according to International Contact Dermatitis Research Group standards. Alopecia areata with under or over 50% scalp involvement, alopecia totalis and alopecia universalis were represented in the patient cohort, which was mostly female. Libraries were pooled for sequencing, and variation in per-sample TCR yields was attributed mainly to small differences in library volumes within the pool. This study followed changes in the peripheral blood TCR repertoire in vivo during primary and secondary sensitization of alopecia patients to the hapten diphenylcyclopropenone (DPC). Blood samples were taken from patients before sensitization (week 0) and at 2, 6 and about 24 weeks after DPC sensitization. For TCR sequencing, blood came from approximately 29 alopecia patients at anywhere from one to four time points (pre-sensitization, 2, 6 and 24 weeks). The study at large found these results: The number of TCRs above 1 in 1000 frequency did not change with DPC sensitization; there was no evidence of global repertoire structure alterations. After repeated subsampling, the strength of the expansion versus patch-test correlation and the threshold at which it became significant changed. Because all patients had alopecia, a presumed autoimmune disease, the immune response of the patients might differ from that of healthy individuals. Compared with pre-sensitization or healthy control sets, expanded TCRs formed significantly more large CDR3 similarity clusters, which is consistent with antigen-driven responses. The number of PT1 expanded TCRs positively correlated with patch test score, significant at thresholds 8, 16 and 32 but not 4.

Ten or more counts support this clonotype. Its antigen is still unknown. Base-call qualities are not available, and no considerably larger clone is one nucleotide away. Clipping removes 6 bases from V and 4 bases from J, with 6 as the unmatched junction base count. Looking up the germline V gene yields CDR1 LGHNA and CDR2 YNFKEQ. Spanning cysteine to phenylalanine, the CDR3 consists of 15 amino acids. Just the 45-base CDR3 DNA is kept, in frame starting at base 1. The time point tag for this specimen amounts to: patch test 3, about 24 weeks after DPC sensitization. The treatment or condition label of this sample denotes: therapeutic diphenylcyclopropenone sensitization with weekly scalp DPC. Blood at each patch-test visit was drawn before the patch test was applied. To be eligible, patients had to be aged 18 to 70, diagnosed with alopecia and judged suitable for DPC therapy, while pregnant patients were excluded. Unfractionated whole blood was collected in Tempus Blood RNA tubes, and total RNA was extracted from that blood.

The library was produced with RACE. The sequencer was a NextSeq 500. During library preparation, unique molecular identifiers were attached to individual cDNA molecules so that TCRs could be counted quantitatively and reproducibly. Both TCR alpha and TCR beta chains were sequenced from each blood RNA sample. Per the original workflow: A median of about 87,000 TCRs per sample was observed, with a range of 23,224 to 690,600. V, J and CDR3 annotation of the TCR reads was carried out using the Decombinator software suite. To make PS versus PT1 abundance plots, every sample was subsampled to the same number of TCRs (28,000). Expanded TCRs were defined as absent before sensitization and observed at least eight times at the 2-week time point. TCRdb redid the processing of the public reads, applying fastp at Q25 and MiXCR, and retained in-frame beta chains. Every distinct CDR3 protein forms one entry, paired with its most common genes and DNA. The V and J calls and clone size are TCRdb's, not the authors'. Within this sample are more than 150,000 distinct CDR3 sequences, with about 25% of them counted one time only. The ten largest clones represent 2% to 2.5% of the sample.

Here the chain combines TRBV4-2 and TRBJ2-2; the junction holds 9 bases that match TRBD1. Sequenced here: whole blood, sampled in connection with sensitization to the hapten diphenylcyclopropenone (DPC). The TCR originated in a woman between 40 and 55 years old with alopecia areata. Some clones in this sample may be carry-over from other donors' samples. The nucleotide sequence is TGTGCCAGCAGGCGGGGACAGGGTATCACCGGGGAGCTGTTTTTT. Translated, this gives CASRRGQGITGELFF.